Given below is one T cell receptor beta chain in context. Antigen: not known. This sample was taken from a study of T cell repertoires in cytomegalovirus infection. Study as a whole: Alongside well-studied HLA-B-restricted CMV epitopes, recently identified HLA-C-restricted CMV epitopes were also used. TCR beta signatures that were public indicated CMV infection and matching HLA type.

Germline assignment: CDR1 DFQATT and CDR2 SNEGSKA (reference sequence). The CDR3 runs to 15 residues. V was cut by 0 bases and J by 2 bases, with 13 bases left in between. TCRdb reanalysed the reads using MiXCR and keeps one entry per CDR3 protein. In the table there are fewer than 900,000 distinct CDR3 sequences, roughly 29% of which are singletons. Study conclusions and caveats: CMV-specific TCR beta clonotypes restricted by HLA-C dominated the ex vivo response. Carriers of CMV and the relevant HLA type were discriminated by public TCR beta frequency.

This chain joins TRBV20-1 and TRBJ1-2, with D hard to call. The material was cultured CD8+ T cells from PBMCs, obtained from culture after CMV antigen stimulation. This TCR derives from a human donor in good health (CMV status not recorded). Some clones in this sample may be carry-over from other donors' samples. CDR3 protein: CSARDKTFGNYGYTF. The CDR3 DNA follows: TGCAGTGCTAGAGATAAAACCTTCGGGAACTATGGCTACACCTTC.